A selection of T cell receptor beta chains follows, all from one sample in a study of cytomegalovirus exposure and HLA in healthy donors. Clones were sequenced by immunoSEQ multiplex PCR, and TCRdb holds only the in-frame ones, with some missing. There are around 80,000 clones in the sample; approximately 60% occur only once, and 4% to 4.5% lies in the top ten. Material: PBMCs. Receptors originate from a male donor in good health and CMV-seropositive. Both conserved end residues are part of each CDR3. D genes are given only for firm matches. A clone size is listed for some rows: how often the clone was seen (once, few, many), or a class if it is expanded.

D	size	V	J	DNA	CDR3
.	.	TRBV18	TRBJ1-4	TGTGCCAGCTCACCACCGGGTGTGCGGGATGAAAAACTGTTTTTT	CASSPPGVRDEKLFF
.	.	TRBV28	TRBJ1-3	TGTGCCAGCAGTTCCGGACTGCCCTCGGCAAACACCATATATTTT	CASSSGLPSANTIYF
TRBD2	.	TRBV6-4	TRBJ2-1	TGTGCCAGCAGTGTTGAGCGGGGGGGACCTAACTCGGATGAGCAGTTCTTC	CASSVERGGPNSDEQFF
TRBD1	.	TRBV6-5	TRBJ1-6	TGTGCCAGCAGTTACCGACAGGGCAGTTCACCCCTCCACTTT	CASSYRQGSSPLHF
.	few	TRBV7-8	TRBJ2-7	TGTGCCAGCAGCTCCCGGTTCTCCTACGAGCAGTACTTC	CASSSRFSYEQYF
.	.	TRBV4-3	TRBJ2-3	TGCGCCAGCAGCCAAGATATGGGGGCCCCGGTCAAAAATTTT	CASSQDMGAPVKNF
TRBD2	.	TRBV14	TRBJ2-2	TGTGCCAGCAGCCCCTGGGCGGGAGCGGGCACCGGGGAGCTGTTTTTT	CASSPWAGAGTGELFF
.	.	TRBV5-1	TRBJ1-1	TGCGCCAGCAATGGGGAGGACTTTTACACTGAAGCTTTCTTT	CASNGEDFYTEAFF
.	.	TRBV30	TRBJ1-5	TGTGCCTGGAGTGCCCTCTACAATCAGCCCCAGCATTTT	CAWSALYNQPQHF
TRBD2	.	TRBV4-3	TRBJ2-3	TGCGCCAGCAGCCAAGATAGGGCGGGAGGGGTCACAGATACGCAGTATTTT	CASSQDRAGGVTDTQYF
TRBD2	once	TRBV7-9	TRBJ2-7	TGTGCCAGCAGCGATGGGGGGGACTACGAGCAGTACTTC	CASSDGGDYEQYF
TRBD1	once	TRBV28	TRBJ2-7	TGTGCCAGCAGCGAGGGGGCCTCCTACGAGCAGTACTTC	CASSEGASYEQYF
.	.	TRBV7-9	TRBJ2-1	TGTGCCAGCAGCCTTGCAGGGCTTCTATCCTACAATGAGCAGTTCTTC	CASSLAGLLSYNEQFF
.	.	TRBV19	TRBJ2-3	TGTGCCAGTAGTATCTCAGTAAGGGGTGATACGCAGTATTTT	CASSISVRGDTQYF
.	.	TRBV18	TRBJ1-6	TGTGCCAGCTCACCATCTGGAGGGGACGGATCACCCCTCCACTTT	CASSPSGGDGSPLHF
TRBD1	.	TRBV6-1	TRBJ1-2	TGTGCCAGCAGTGACCCAGGGGGCGCAAGCTATGGCTACACCTTC	CASSDPGGASYGYTF
.	.	TRBV28	TRBJ2-5	TGTGCCAGCAGTTTAGCGGGGGCTTTCCAAGAGACCCAGTACTTC	CASSLAGAFQETQYF
TRBD1	.	TRBV4-2	TRBJ2-2	TGTGCCAGCAGCCAAGGACAGGGGGCGAACACCGGGGAGCTGTTTTTT	CASSQGQGANTGELFF
TRBD1	.	TRBV11-2	TRBJ2-7	TGTGCCAGCAGCTTAGCTAACAGGGGCGAGCAGTACTTC	CASSLANRGEQYF
.	.	TRBV14	TRBJ2-5	TGTGCCAGCAGCCAAGAAGGGCCGGACAGCTACCAAGAGACCCAGTACTTC	CASSQEGPDSYQETQYF
.	once	TRBV7-8	TRBJ2-3	TGTGCCAGCAGCTTTACCGGGATGACGCAGTATTTT	CASSFTGMTQYF
TRBD1	.	TRBV9	TRBJ1-2	TGTGCCAGCAGCGTCTTAGAAACAGGGGCCTACACCTTC	CASSVLETGAYTF
.	.	TRBV2	TRBJ1-1	TGTGCCAGCAGTGCGAACAACAGGGCTGAAGCTTTCTTT	CASSANNRAEAFF
TRBD1	few	TRBV11-3	TRBJ2-1	TGTGCCAGCAGCCCCTGGGGGACAGGGCCCAATGAGCAGTTCTTC	CASSPWGTGPNEQFF
TRBD1	few	TRBV6-5	TRBJ1-5	TGTGCCAGCAGACCAGGGGGAAGCAATCAGCCCCAGCATTTT	CASRPGGSNQPQHF
.	.	TRBV6-5	TRBJ2-2	TGTGCCAGCACCTCAGGCCCCGGGGAGCTGTTTTTT	CASTSGPGELFF
TRBD1	few	TRBV7-9	TRBJ1-1	TGTGCCAGCAGCGTCGGGACAGGGGCGAACACTGAAGCTTTCTTT	CASSVGTGANTEAFF
.	.	TRBV11-1	TRBJ2-2	TGTGCCAGCAGTTCTCCTCGACTGAACGCGAACACCGGGGAGCTGTTTTTT	CASSSPRLNANTGELFF
.	few	TRBV28	TRBJ1-2	TGTGCCAGCAGGCCCGCGGGGGGCAATATCTATGGCTACACCTTC	CASRPAGGNIYGYTF
.	once	TRBV7-2	TRBJ1-5	TGTGCCAGCAGCTTAGGAGGAGCTACTCAGCCCCAGCATTTT	CASSLGGATQPQHF
.	.	TRBV9	TRBJ2-5	TGTGCCAGCAGCAATGCAGGGACCCAGTACTTC	CASSNAGTQYF
TRBD1	.	TRBV5-4	TRBJ2-7	TGTGCCAGCAGGCCACAGGGGTCCTACGAGCAGTACTTC	CASRPQGSYEQYF
TRBD1	few	TRBV5-1	TRBJ1-3	TGCGCCAGCAGCTTGAGTTTCGGGACAGGGGATTCTTACTCTGGAAACACCATATATTTT	CASSLSFGTGDSYSGNTIYF
.	.	TRBV5-1	TRBJ1-2	TGCGCCAGCAGCTTTGCTCCGGGACTTTTAGATTATGGCTACACCTTC	CASSFAPGLLDYGYTF
.	.	TRBV29-1	TRBJ1-4	TGCAGCGTTGGGAACAGGGCTAATGAAAAACTGTTTTTT	CSVGNRANEKLFF
.	.	TRBV30	TRBJ2-3	TGTGCCCATAAATCTGGGACACTCCCGAGAGATACGCAGTATTTT	CAHKSGTLPRDTQYF
TRBD2	.	TRBV7-9	TRBJ2-5	TGTGCCAGCAGTGCTTGGGGACTAGCGGAACAAGAGACCCAGTACTTC	CASSAWGLAEQETQYF
TRBD2	few	TRBV6-1	TRBJ2-7	TGTGCCAGCACGCCCGTGGTAGCGGGGGCCTACGAGCAGTACTTC	CASTPVVAGAYEQYF